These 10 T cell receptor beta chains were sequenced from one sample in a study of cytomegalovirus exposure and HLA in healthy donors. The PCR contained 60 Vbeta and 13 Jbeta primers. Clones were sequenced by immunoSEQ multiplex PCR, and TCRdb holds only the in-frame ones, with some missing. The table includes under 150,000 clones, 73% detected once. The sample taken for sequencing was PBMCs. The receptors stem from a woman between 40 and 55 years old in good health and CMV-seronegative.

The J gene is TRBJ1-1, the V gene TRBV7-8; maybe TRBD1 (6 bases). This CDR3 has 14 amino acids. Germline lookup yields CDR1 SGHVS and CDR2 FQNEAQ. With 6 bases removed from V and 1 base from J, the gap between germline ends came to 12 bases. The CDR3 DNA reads TGTGCCAGCAGTACTTGGACAGAGAACACTGAAGCTTTCTTT. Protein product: CASSTWTENTEAFF.

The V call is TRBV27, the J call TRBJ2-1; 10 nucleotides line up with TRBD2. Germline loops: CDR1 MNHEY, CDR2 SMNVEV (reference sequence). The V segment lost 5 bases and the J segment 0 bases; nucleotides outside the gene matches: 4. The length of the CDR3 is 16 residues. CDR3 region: CASSPTSGVSYNEQFF. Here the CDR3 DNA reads TGTGCCAGCAGTCCCACTAGCGGGGTCTCCTACAATGAGCAGTTCTTC.

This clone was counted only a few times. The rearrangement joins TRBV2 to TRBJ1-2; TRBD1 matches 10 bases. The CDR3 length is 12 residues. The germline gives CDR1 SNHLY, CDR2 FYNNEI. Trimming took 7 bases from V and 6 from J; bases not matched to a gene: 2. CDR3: CASIGTGDGYTF. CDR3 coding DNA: TGTGCCAGCATCGGGACAGGGGATGGCTACACCTTC. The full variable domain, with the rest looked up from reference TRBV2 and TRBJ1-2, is EPEVTQTPSHQVTQMGQEVILRCVPISNHLYFYWYRQILGQKVEFLVSFYNNEISEKSEIFDDQFSVERPDGSNFTLKIRSTKLEDSAMYFCASIGTGDGYTFGSGTRLTVV.

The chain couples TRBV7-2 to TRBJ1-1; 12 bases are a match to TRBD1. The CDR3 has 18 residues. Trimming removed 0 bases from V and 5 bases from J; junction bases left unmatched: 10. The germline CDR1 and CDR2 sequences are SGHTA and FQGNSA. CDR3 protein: CASSLAPVGTGGKTEAFF. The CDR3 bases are TGTGCCAGCAGCTTAGCACCCGTAGGGACAGGGGGCAAAACTGAAGCTTTCTTT.

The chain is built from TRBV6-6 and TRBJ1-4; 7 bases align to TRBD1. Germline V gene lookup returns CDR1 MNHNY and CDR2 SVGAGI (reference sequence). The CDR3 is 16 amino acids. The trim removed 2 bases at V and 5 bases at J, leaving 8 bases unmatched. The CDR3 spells CASSYNQGVGNEKLFF. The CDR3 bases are TGTGCCAGCAGTTACAACCAGGGGGTAGGAAATGAAAAACTGTTTTTT.

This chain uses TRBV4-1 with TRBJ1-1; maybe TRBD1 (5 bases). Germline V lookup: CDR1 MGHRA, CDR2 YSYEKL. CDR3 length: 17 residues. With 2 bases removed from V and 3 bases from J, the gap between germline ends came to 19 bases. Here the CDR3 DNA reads TGCGCCAGCAGCCAAAGGGGTCGGGGAGGGAGGGACACTGAAGCTTTCTTT. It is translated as CASSQRGRGGRDTEAFF.

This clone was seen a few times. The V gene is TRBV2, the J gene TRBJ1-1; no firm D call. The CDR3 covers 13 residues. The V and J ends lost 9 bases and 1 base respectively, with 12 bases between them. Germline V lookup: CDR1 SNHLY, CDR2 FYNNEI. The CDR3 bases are TGTGCCAGATCTTCCACAGAGAACACTGAAGCTTTCTTT. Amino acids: CARSSTENTEAFF.

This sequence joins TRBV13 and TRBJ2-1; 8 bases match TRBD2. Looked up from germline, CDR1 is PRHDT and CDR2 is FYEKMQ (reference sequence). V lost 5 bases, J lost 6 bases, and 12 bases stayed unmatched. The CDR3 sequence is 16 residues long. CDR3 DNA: TGTGCCAGCAGCGGCGACACGGGGGGGCTTGGCAATGAGCAGTTCTTC. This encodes CASSGDTGGLGNEQFF.

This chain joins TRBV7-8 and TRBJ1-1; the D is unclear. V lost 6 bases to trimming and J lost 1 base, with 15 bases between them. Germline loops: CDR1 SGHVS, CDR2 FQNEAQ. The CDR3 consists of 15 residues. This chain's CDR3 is CASRSDQVRNTEAFF. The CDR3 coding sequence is TGTGCCAGCAGGTCAGACCAGGTGAGGAACACTGAAGCTTTCTTT.

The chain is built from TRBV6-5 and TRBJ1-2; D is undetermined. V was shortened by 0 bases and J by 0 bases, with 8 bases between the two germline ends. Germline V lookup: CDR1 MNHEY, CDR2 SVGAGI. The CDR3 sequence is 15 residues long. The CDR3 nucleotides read TGTGCCAGCAGTTACTCAGGGAGAACTAACTATGGCTACACCTTC. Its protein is CASSYSGRTNYGYTF.